Sequencing of this T cell receptor (beta chain) was carried out in a study of response to subunit inactivated influenza vaccine. Via MiXCR, TCRdb re-called the RT-PCR reads, giving one row per CDR3 protein. The sample gives about 540,000 distinct CDR3 sequences, 12% to 15% of which show up once; 11% is in the top ten. Many counts were recorded for this clonotype. Trimming took 3 bases from V and 4 from J; bases not matched to a gene: 5. Germline CDR1 is KGHDR and CDR2 is SFDVKD. This CDR3 contains 16 residues. This clonotype was sampled from a man aged 50-60 years who received an inactivated influenza vaccine. V gene TRBV24-1 combines with J gene TRBJ2-1, with 10 bases fitting TRBD1. Sequenced material: PBMCs from blood, taken 11 to 12 days after vaccination. The CDR3 reads CATSDPGDRGYNEQFF. The DNA for the CDR3 is TGTGCCACCAGTGATCCGGGGGACAGGGGTTACAATGAGCAGTTCTTC.